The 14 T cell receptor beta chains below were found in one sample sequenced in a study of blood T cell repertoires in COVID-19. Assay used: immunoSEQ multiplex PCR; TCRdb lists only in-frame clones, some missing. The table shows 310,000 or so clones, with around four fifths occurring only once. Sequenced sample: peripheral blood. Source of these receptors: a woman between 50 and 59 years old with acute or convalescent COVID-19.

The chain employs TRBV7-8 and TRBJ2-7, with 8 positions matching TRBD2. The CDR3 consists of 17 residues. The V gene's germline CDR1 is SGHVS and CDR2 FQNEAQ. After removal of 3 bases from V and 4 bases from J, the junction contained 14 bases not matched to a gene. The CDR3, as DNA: TGTGCCAGCAGCTTTCCTTTTTTGACGGGAGGGCCATACGAGCAGTACTTC. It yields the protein CASSFPFLTGGPYEQYF.

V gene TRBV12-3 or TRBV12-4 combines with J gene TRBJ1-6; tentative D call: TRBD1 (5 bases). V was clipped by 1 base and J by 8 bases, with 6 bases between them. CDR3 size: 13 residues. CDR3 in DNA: TGTGCCAGCAGTTTAGTGGGGCATTCACCCCTCCACTTT. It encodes CASSLVGHSPLHF.

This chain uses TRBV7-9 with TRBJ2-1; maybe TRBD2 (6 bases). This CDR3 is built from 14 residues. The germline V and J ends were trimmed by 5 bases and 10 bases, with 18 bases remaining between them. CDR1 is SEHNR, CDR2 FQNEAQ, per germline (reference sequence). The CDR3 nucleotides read TGTGCCAGCAGCCAAAGACTAGTAGATGGCGAGCAGTTCTTC. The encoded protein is CASSQRLVDGEQFF.

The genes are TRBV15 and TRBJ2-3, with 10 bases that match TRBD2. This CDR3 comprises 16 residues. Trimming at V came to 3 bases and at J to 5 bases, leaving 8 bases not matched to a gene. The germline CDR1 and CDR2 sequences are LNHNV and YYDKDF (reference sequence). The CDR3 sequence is CATSSNLAGVGDTQYF. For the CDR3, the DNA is TGTGCCACCAGCAGTAATCTAGCGGGAGTGGGAGATACGCAGTATTTT.

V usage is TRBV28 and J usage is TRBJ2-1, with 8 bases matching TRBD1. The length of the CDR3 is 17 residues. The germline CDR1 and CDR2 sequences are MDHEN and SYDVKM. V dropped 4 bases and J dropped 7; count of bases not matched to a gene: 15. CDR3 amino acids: CASSSGQGRSGGNEQFF. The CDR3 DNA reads TGTGCCAGCAGTTCCGGACAGGGAAGAAGTGGGGGAAATGAGCAGTTCTTC.

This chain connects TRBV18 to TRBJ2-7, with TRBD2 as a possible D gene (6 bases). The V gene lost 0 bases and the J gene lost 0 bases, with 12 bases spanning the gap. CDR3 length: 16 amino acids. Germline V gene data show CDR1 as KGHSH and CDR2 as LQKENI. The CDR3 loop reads CASSPPPGENSYEQYF. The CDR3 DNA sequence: TGTGCCAGCTCACCACCCCCGGGAGAAAACTCCTACGAGCAGTACTTC.

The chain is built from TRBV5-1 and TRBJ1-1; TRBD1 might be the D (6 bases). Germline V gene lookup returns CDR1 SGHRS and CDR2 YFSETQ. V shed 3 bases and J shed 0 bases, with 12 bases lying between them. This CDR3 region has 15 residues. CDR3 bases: TGCGCCAGCAGCTCCCAAACAGGGATGAACACTGAAGCTTTCTTT. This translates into CASSSQTGMNTEAFF.

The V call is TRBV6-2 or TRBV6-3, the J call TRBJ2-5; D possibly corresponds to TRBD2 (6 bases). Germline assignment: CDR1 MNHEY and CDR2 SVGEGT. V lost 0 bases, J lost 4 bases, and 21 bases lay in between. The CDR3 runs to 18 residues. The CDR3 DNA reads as TGTGCCAGCAGTTACTCTGACGGGAGAAGGTCATTAAGAGAGACCCAGTACTTC. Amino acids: CASSYSDGRRSLRETQYF.

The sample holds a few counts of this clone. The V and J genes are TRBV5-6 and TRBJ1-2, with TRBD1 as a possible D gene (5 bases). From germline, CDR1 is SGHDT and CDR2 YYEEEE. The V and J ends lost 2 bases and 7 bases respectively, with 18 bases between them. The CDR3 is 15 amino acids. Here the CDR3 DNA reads TGTGCCAGCAGCTTCGGAGACAGTCGCAACCTTGGCTACACCTTC. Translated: CASSFGDSRNLGYTF.

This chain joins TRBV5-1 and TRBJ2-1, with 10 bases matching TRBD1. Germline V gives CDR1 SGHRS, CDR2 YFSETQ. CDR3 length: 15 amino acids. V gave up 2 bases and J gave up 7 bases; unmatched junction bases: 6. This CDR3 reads CASSFRDRGRNEQFF. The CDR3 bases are TGCGCCAGCAGCTTCCGGGACAGGGGCAGAAATGAGCAGTTCTTC.

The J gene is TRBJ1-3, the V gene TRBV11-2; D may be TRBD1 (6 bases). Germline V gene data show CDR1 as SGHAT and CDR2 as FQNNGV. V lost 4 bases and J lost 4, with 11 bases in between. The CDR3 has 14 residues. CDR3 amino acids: CASSSSGTGNTIYF. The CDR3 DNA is TGTGCCAGCAGCTCGTCAGGGACAGGAAACACCATATATTTT.

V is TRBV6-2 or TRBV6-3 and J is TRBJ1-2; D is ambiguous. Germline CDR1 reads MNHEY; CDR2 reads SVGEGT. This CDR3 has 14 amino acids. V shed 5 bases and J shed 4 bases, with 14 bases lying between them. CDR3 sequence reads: CASSISGVLYGYTF. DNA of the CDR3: TGTGCCAGCAGTATCAGCGGGGTTCTCTATGGCTACACCTTC.

CDR3 DNA: TGTGCCAGCAGTTACAATGGGCAGGGGGCGCACACCGGGGAGCTGTTTTTT. This sequence encodes CASSYNGQGAHTGELFF. The V call is TRBV6-2 or TRBV6-3, the J call TRBJ2-2; 8 nucleotides align to TRBD1. V gave up 2 bases and J gave up 3 bases; unmatched junction bases: 8. The CDR3 runs to 17 residues. The germline V gene encodes CDR1 MNHEY and CDR2 SVGEGT.

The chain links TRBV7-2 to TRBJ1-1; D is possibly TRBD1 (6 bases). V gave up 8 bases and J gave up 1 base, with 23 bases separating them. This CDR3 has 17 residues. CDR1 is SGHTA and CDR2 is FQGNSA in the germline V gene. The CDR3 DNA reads TGTGCCAGCTCCGATTCATCAGGGGCAGGAAAGAACACTGAAGCTTTCTTT. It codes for CASSDSSGAGKNTEAFF. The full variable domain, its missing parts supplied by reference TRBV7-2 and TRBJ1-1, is GAGVSQSPSNKVTEKGKDVELRCDPISGHTALYWYRQSLGQGLEFLIYFQGNSAPDKSGLPSDRFSAERTGGSVSTLTIQRTQQEDSAVYLCASSDSSGAGKNTEAFFGQGTRLTVV.